This record covers a single T cell receptor (beta chain). Antigen: not known. TCRdb independently ran MiXCR on the reads; one entry per CDR3 protein. This sample yields roughly 350,000 distinct CDR3 sequences, of which 34% are seen a single time; about 14% belongs to the top ten. The J segment lost 4 bases and the V segment lost 0 bases, leaving 1 base of the junction unmatched. CDR1 is MNHEY, CDR2 SVGEGT, per germline. There are 15 residues in the CDR3. These data come from a study of T cell repertoires in cytomegalovirus infection. Across the whole study: Selected CMV epitopes included recently identified HLA-C-restricted ones as well as well-studied HLA-B-restricted ones.

The chain joins TRBV6-2 or TRBV6-3 to TRBJ2-1; 9 bases line up with TRBD2. The sequence was obtained from a human donor in good health (CMV status not recorded). Some clones in this sample may be carry-over from other donors' samples. The sample here was cultured PBMCs, taken from culture after CMV antigen stimulation. The CDR3 bases are TGTGCCAGCAGTTACTCGACTAGCGGTTACAATGAGCAGTTCTTC. Encoded protein: CASSYSTSGYNEQFF.